These 27 T cell receptor beta chains originate from one sample sequenced in a study of blood T cell repertoires in COVID-19 (dated by TCRdb to 2019 to 2021). Libraries were prepared through the immunoSEQ multiplex PCR assay. The table comes from immuneACCESS by way of TCRdb, which keeps in-frame sequences with V and J called. Part of the clones is missing from these tables; in studies checked, under half for an unresolved V gene and the rest for unknown reasons. This sample gives about 250,000 clones in total; around 92% of them show up just once. The top ten hold almost 4% of the sample. Sequenced: PBMCs or T cells enriched from blood (not recorded which). Receptor source: a woman between 25 and 40 years old with acute COVID-19.

The chain has TRBV27 and TRBJ1-6; D gene unclear. Germline assignment: CDR1 MNHEY and CDR2 SMNVEV (reference sequence). Trimming took 0 bases from V and 7 from J, leaving 4 bases between them. The CDR3 runs to 13 residues. CDR3 in amino acids: CASSLSENSPLHF. The CDR3, as DNA: TGTGCCAGCAGTTTATCTGAGAATTCACCCCTCCACTTT.

This clone was detected only once. This rearrangement joins TRBV28 to TRBJ1-5; 10 nucleotides match TRBD1. The CDR3 runs to 13 residues. From germline, CDR1 is MDHEN and CDR2 SYDVKM. Germline trimming cut 6 bases from V and 15 bases from J; bases unmatched to any gene: 11. In DNA, the CDR3 is TGTGCCAGCAGCAAACCGGGACAGGGGAACCGGCATTTT. Translation gives CASSKPGQGNRHF.

V and J are TRBV30 and TRBJ2-5; tentatively, D is TRBD2 (6 bases). There are 11 residues in the CDR3. The germline gives CDR1 GTSNPN, CDR2 SVGIG (reference sequence). Between the trimmed V and J ends, which lost 5 bases and 5 bases, there was a span of 9 bases. The CDR3 DNA follows: TGTGCCTGGGCTGGGGGGGAGACCCAGTACTTC. This gives the protein CAWAGGETQYF.

There are a few counts of this clone. The CDR3: CATRLRDIPTDTQYF. In nucleotides, the CDR3 is TGTGCCACCAGGCTCCGGGACATTCCCACAGATACGCAGTATTTT. V and J are TRBV15 and TRBJ2-3, with a weak D call TRBD1 (6 bases). Per germline, CDR1 LNHNV and CDR2 YYDKDF (reference sequence). V was clipped by 6 bases and J by 2 bases, with 15 bases between them. The CDR3 contains 15 residues. The full variable domain, completed using reference TRBV15 and TRBJ2-3, is DAMVIQNPRYQVTQFGKPVTLSCSQTLNHNVMYWYQQKSSQAPKLLFHYYDKDFNNEADTPDNFQSRRPNTSFCFLDIRSPGLGDTAMYLCATRLRDIPTDTQYFGPGTRLTVL.

V and J are TRBV9 and TRBJ1-1; D is undetermined. In germline, CDR1 is SGDLS, CDR2 YYNGEE. CDR3 length: 13 residues. Trimming cost V 0 bases and J 1 base, with 4 bases left between them. CDR3 nucleotides: TGTGCCAGCAGCGTAGAACAGAACACTGAAGCTTTCTTT. Protein: CASSVEQNTEAFF. The whole variable domain, filled in from reference TRBV9 and TRBJ1-1, reads DSGVTQTPKHLITATGQRVTLRCSPRSGDLSVYWYQQSLDQGLQFLIQYYNGEERAKGNILERFSAQQFPDLHSELNLSSLELGDSALYFCASSVEQNTEAFFGQGTRLTVV.

The CDR3 DNA is TGTGCCAGCAGCTTAGCGGTCAGGGTGGCCATCCAGGGCCAGCAGTTCTTC. It yields the protein CASSLAVRVAIQGQQFF. V and J are TRBV7-9 and TRBJ2-1, with D tentatively TRBD1 (5 bases). The germline V and J ends were trimmed by 0 bases and 11 bases, with 23 bases remaining between them. The germline CDR1 and CDR2 sequences are SEHNR and FQNEAQ (reference sequence). The CDR3 has 17 residues.

The chain links TRBV30 to TRBJ1-4, with TRBD1 as a possible D gene (5 bases). V was clipped by 5 bases and J by 8 bases, with 12 bases between them. From germline, CDR1 is GTSNPN and CDR2 SVGIG (reference sequence). The CDR3 is made up of 12 amino acids. CDR3 region: CAWAPGREKLFF. Written as DNA, the CDR3 is TGTGCCTGGGCCCCAGGGCGGGAAAAACTGTTTTTT.

This chain's CDR3 is CASSFARGSDNEQFF. CDR3 nucleotide sequence: TGTGCCAGCAGCTTCGCCAGGGGTAGCGACAATGAGCAGTTCTTC. The chain recombines TRBV7-9 with TRBJ2-1, with a possible D match to TRBD1 (6 bases). In germline, CDR1 is SEHNR, CDR2 FQNEAQ (reference sequence). Between the trimmed V and J ends, which lost 3 bases and 5 bases, there was a span of 14 bases. The CDR3 length is 15 residues.

This clone has just one count. The V call is TRBV4-2, the J call TRBJ2-7, with 8 bases matching TRBD2. CDR1 and CDR2 (germline): LGHNA, YNFKEQ. There are 16 residues in the CDR3. The junction had 12 bases not matched to a gene; V was cut back by 4 bases and J by 4 bases. The CDR3 region is CASSPLGRGAPYEQYF. As DNA, the CDR3 is TGTGCCAGCAGCCCCCTCGGGAGGGGCGCCCCTTACGAGCAGTACTTC.

The V and J genes are TRBV9 and TRBJ2-5; tentative D call: TRBD2 (6 bases). This CDR3 is 16 amino acids long. V was pared by 0 bases and J by 0 bases, with 12 bases between. Germline V gives CDR1 SGDLS, CDR2 YYNGEE. The CDR3 coding sequence is TGTGCCAGCAGCGTAGGTTCGGGGGAATACCAAGAGACCCAGTACTTC. Residues: CASSVGSGEYQETQYF.

This chain connects TRBV4-2 to TRBJ2-3, with 7 bases that match TRBD2. CDR1 is LGHNA, CDR2 YNFKEQ, per germline. Trimming cost V 0 bases and J 4 bases; bases outside gene matches: 4. This CDR3 has 15 residues. The CDR3 is CASSQDPGGPDTQYF. CDR3 nucleotide sequence: TGTGCCAGCAGCCAAGATCCGGGAGGTCCAGATACGCAGTATTTT.

The chain is built from TRBV11-2 and TRBJ1-5, with 11 bases identical to TRBD1. V gave up 1 base and J gave up 4 bases; unmatched junction bases: 3. Germline V CDR1 and CDR2: SGHAT, FQNNGV. This CDR3 has 16 residues. CDR3 sequence reads: CASSLGGQGANQPQHF. The CDR3 DNA reads as TGTGCCAGCAGCTTAGGAGGACAGGGGGCGAATCAGCCCCAGCATTTT. Full variable domain (outside the CDR3, taken from reference TRBV11-2 and TRBJ1-5): EAGVAQSPRYKIIEKRQSVAFWCNPISGHATLYWYQQILGQGPKLLIQFQNNGVVDDSQLPKDRFSAERLKGVDSTLKIQPAKLEDSAVYLCASSLGGQGANQPQHFGDGTRLSIL.

The rearrangement joins TRBV19 to TRBJ1-2; D is undetermined. From germline, CDR1 is LNHDA and CDR2 SQIVND (reference sequence). This CDR3 spans 13 amino acids. Trimming took 5 bases from V and 1 from J, leaving 8 bases between them. CDR3 residues: CASSFFSNYGYTF. In nucleotides, the CDR3 is TGTGCCAGTAGTTTTTTCAGTAACTATGGCTACACCTTC.

This clone was counted a single time. This chain connects TRBV6-5 to TRBJ2-7, with 7 nucleotides matching TRBD1. V lost 6 bases to trimming and J lost 0 bases; unmatched junction nucleotides: 8. The germline CDR1 and CDR2 sequences are MNHEY and SVGAGI. There are 15 residues in the CDR3. CDR3 residues: CASRGLGQNSYEQYF. The CDR3 DNA is TGTGCCAGCAGGGGCCTGGGACAGAACTCCTACGAGCAGTACTTC.

V gene TRBV27 combines with J gene TRBJ2-1; weak D call: TRBD1 (6 bases). The ends were cut back, 5 bases at V and 8 bases at J, with 10 bases in the middle. Germline V gene sequence: CDR1 MNHEY, CDR2 SMNVEV (reference sequence). This CDR3 comprises 12 residues. The CDR3 sequence: CASSVQGDEQFF. In DNA form, the CDR3 reads TGTGCCAGCAGTGTACAGGGAGATGAGCAGTTCTTC.

The chain combines TRBV20-1 with TRBJ1-1; D not certain. The germline gives CDR1 DFQATT, CDR2 SNEGSKA (reference sequence). This CDR3 comprises 11 residues. The V and J ends lost 8 bases and 5 bases respectively, with 12 bases between them. CDR3 residues: CSLRSSTEAFF. The CDR3 DNA sequence: TGCAGTCTTCGGAGTAGTACTGAAGCTTTCTTT.

This chain connects TRBV16 to TRBJ1-4; TRBD1 is a possible D gene (5 bases). Germline loops: CDR1 KGHSY, CDR2 FQNENV. CDR3 length: 15 amino acids. V lost 4 bases and J 4 bases, leaving 13 bases between the germline ends. The DNA of the CDR3 is TGTGCCAGCAGCCCCCCGGGACTGAATAATGAAAAACTGTTTTTT. Amino acids: CASSPPGLNNEKLFF.

This chain connects TRBV6-2 or TRBV6-3 to TRBJ1-1; D remains unclear. Germline V lookup: CDR1 MNHEY, CDR2 SVGEGT. CDR3 size: 15 residues. The V and J ends lost 5 bases and 5 bases respectively, with 18 bases between them. This chain's CDR3 is CASSPWEGSWTEAFF. DNA for the CDR3: TGTGCCAGCAGTCCATGGGAGGGAAGTTGGACTGAAGCTTTCTTT.

The V gene is TRBV6-5, the J gene TRBJ1-2; 9 nucleotides line up with TRBD1. The germline V gene has CDR1 MNHEY and CDR2 SVGAGI. The J segment lost 8 bases and the V segment lost 2 bases, leaving 6 bases of the junction unmatched. The CDR3 contains 14 residues. The CDR3 here is CASSYADRGYGYTF. The CDR3 nucleotides are TGTGCCAGCAGTTACGCGGACAGGGGATACGGCTACACCTTC.

The CDR3 spells CASSYGRGAGEQFF. DNA of the CDR3: TGTGCCAGCAGTTACGGTCGGGGGGCAGGTGAGCAGTTCTTC. The rearrangement links TRBV6-5 to TRBJ2-1; TRBD2 is a possible D gene (7 bases). The CDR3 has 14 amino acids. CDR1 is MNHEY, CDR2 SVGAGI, per germline. The V gene lost 2 bases and the J gene lost 9 bases, with 14 bases spanning the gap.

Regarding this clone: The junction does not match germline at one end; this may be a read error. The CDR3 reads CASIIGATGELFF. The CDR3 DNA reads as TGTGCCAGTATTATAGGGGCCACCGGGGAGCTGTTTTTT. The chain has TRBV19 and TRBJ2-2; tentatively, D is TRBD1 (5 bases). The CDR3 spans 13 residues. CDR1 is LNHDA and CDR2 is SQIVND in the germline V gene (reference sequence). Combining the CDR3 with reference TRBV19 and TRBJ2-2 gives the whole variable domain DGGITQSPKYLFRKEGQNVTLSCEQNLNHDAMYWYRQDPGQGLRLIYYSQIVNDFQKGDIAEGYSVSREKKESFPLTVTSAQKNPTAFYLCASIIGATGELFFGEGSRLTVL.

This chain connects TRBV28 to TRBJ1-1, with D perhaps matching TRBD1 (6 bases). From germline, CDR1 is MDHEN and CDR2 SYDVKM. This CDR3 comprises 14 residues. V lost 6 bases and J lost 7, with 18 bases in between. This chain's CDR3 is CASRPPGTRSEAFF. The CDR3 coding sequence is TGTGCCAGCAGACCCCCCGGGACACGGAGTGAAGCTTTCTTT.

The rearrangement links TRBV5-5 to TRBJ1-6, with TRBD1 as a possible D gene (5 bases). With 0 bases removed from V and 9 bases from J, the gap between germline ends came to 7 bases. CDR3 length: 13 amino acids. Germline CDR1 is SGHKS and CDR2 is YYEKEE (reference sequence). The CDR3, as DNA: TGTGCCAGCAGCTTGGGGGGGGGTTCACCCCTCCACTTT. This translates into CASSLGGGSPLHF.

This clone was detected once. The chain is built from TRBV6-5 and TRBJ1-3; a weak D match, TRBD1 (6 bases). From germline, CDR1 is MNHEY and CDR2 SVGAGI. V lost 6 bases and J 5 bases, leaving 11 bases between the germline ends. The CDR3 is 13 amino acids. The CDR3 is CASRGTIRNTIYF. The CDR3 DNA follows: TGTGCCAGCAGAGGGACAATCAGAAACACCATATATTTT.

This chain connects TRBV18 to TRBJ2-3, with 7 bases identical to TRBD2. Germline CDR1 and CDR2: KGHSH and LQKENI. V was clipped by 6 bases and J by 6 bases; unmatched bases: 9. The CDR3 has 14 residues. The CDR3: CASSTSLGGDTQYF. The CDR3 DNA follows: TGTGCCAGCTCGACTAGCCTCGGAGGGGATACGCAGTATTTT.

The chain employs TRBV27 and TRBJ1-2, with D tentatively TRBD1 (6 bases). The CDR3 runs 14 residues. CDR1 is MNHEY and CDR2 is SMNVEV in the germline V gene (reference sequence). V was shortened by 4 bases and J by 8 bases, with 17 bases between the two germline ends. CDR3 sequence: CASSSGGPRGGYTF. CDR3 DNA sequence: TGTGCCAGCAGTTCCGGGGGGCCCAGGGGCGGCTACACCTTC.

This chain connects TRBV13 to TRBJ2-7; the match to TRBD1 covers 10 bases. Germline V gene sequence: CDR1 PRHDT, CDR2 FYEKMQ (reference sequence). CDR3 length: 18 residues. The V segment lost 4 bases and the J segment 4 bases; nucleotides outside the gene matches: 16. DNA for the CDR3: TGTGCCAGCAGCTCCCAAGCCCGAAAAAGGGACAGGGGTTACGAGCAGTACTTC. It translates to CASSSQARKRDRGYEQYF. The whole variable domain, remainder taken from reference TRBV13 and TRBJ2-7, is AAGVIQSPRHLIKEKRETATLKCYPIPRHDTVYWYQQGPGQDPQFLISFYEKMQSDKGSIPDRFSAQQFSDYHSELNMSSLELGDSALYFCASSSQARKRDRGYEQYFGPGTRLTVT.